Presented here are 28 T cell receptor beta chains from one specimen sequenced in a study of CD8 T cells in Susac syndrome. RNA in amounts of roughly 0.5 to 1 ug was reverse transcribed with random hexamers. MiXCR, applied by TCRdb to the immunoSEQ multiplex PCR reads, yields one record per CDR3 protein. The sample shows around 270,000 distinct CDR3 sequences, 75% to 85% of them seen only once. Material for sequencing was CD8+ T cells from PBMCs. The receptor source for this set is a human donor with multiple sclerosis.

This clonotype was observed a few times. The chain is built from TRBV19 and TRBJ1-2; 10 bases are a match to TRBD1. Germline V gene lookup returns CDR1 LNHDA and CDR2 SQIVND (reference sequence). The CDR3 has 14 amino acids. After removal of 7 bases from V and 2 bases from J, the junction contained 4 bases not matched to a gene. The DNA for the CDR3 is TGTGCCAGTACCCCGGGACAGGGGAACTATGGCTACACCTTC. It translates to CASTPGQGNYGYTF.

Remarks on this clonotype: The junction departs from germline at one end; a sequencing error may be responsible. J is TRBJ2-1 and V is TRBV13; 11 positions match TRBD2. Germline assignment: CDR1 PRHDT and CDR2 FYEKMQ (reference sequence). This CDR3 contains 15 residues. The DNA of the CDR3 is TGTGCCGGCAGCGTTAGCGGGAGGGCCCGGTTGGAGCAGTTCTTC. Protein sequence: CAGSVSGRARLEQFF.

This chain uses TRBV4-1 with TRBJ1-2, with no clear D. The CDR3 runs 15 residues. V was shortened by 1 base and J by 4 bases, with 13 bases between the two germline ends. Germline values: CDR1 MGHRA, CDR2 YSYEKL. The CDR3 spells CASSQGTHSGYGYTF. In DNA, the CDR3 is TGCGCCAGCAGCCAAGGAACCCACAGTGGCTATGGCTACACCTTC.

The genes are TRBV4-1 and TRBJ2-1; 7 bases fit TRBD2. Per the germline V gene, CDR1 is MGHRA and CDR2 is YSYEKL. The CDR3 loop spans 15 amino acids. J lost 9 bases, V lost 1 base, and 9 bases had no gene match. CDR3 residues: CASSQVNGGMAEQFF. The DNA of the CDR3 is TGCGCCAGCAGCCAAGTGAACGGGGGGATGGCTGAGCAGTTCTTC.

V and J are TRBV28 and TRBJ1-5; D gene unclear. The CDR3 length is 14 residues. The V gene's germline CDR1 is MDHEN and CDR2 SYDVKM. Trimming pared 5 bases from V and 9 bases from J, leaving 17 bases between. Here the CDR3 reads CASSPRLGLGPQHF. Written as DNA, the CDR3 is TGTGCCAGCAGTCCTCGCCTAGGGCTTGGGCCCCAGCATTTT.

This chain uses TRBV5-5 with TRBJ2-4; D is unresolved. This CDR3 is built from 16 residues. Germline V lookup: CDR1 SGHKS, CDR2 YYEKEE (reference sequence). The V end was cut by 0 bases, the J end by 4 bases, with 14 bases between. The CDR3 DNA reads as TGTGCCAGCAGCTTGGAGTCTGGTGGCCATAAAAACATTCAGTACTTC. Translating gives CASSLESGGHKNIQYF.

The DNA for the CDR3 is TGCAGTGCTACAAAACAGGGCTCTGAGCAGTTCTTC. Translation: CSATKQGSEQFF. The gene calls are TRBV20-1 and TRBJ2-1, with TRBD1 as a possible D gene (6 bases). The length of the CDR3 is 12 residues. Germline assignment: CDR1 DFQATT and CDR2 SNEGSKA (reference sequence). V was cut by 4 bases and J by 9 bases, with 13 bases left in between.

CDR3 sequence (DNA): TGTGCCAGCAGCCTCGGGGTAGGTGGCGCACGGGAAAAAGATACGCAGTATTTT. The encoded protein is CASSLGVGGAREKDTQYF. V usage is TRBV5-4 and J usage is TRBJ2-3; a possible D gene is TRBD2 (5 bases). V was clipped by 4 bases and J by 5 bases, with 26 bases between them. This CDR3 comprises 18 residues. The germline V gene has CDR1 SGHNT and CDR2 YYREEE (reference sequence).

The V gene is TRBV24-1, the J gene TRBJ2-7, with D possibly being TRBD2 (5 bases). Trimming removed 7 bases from V and 6 bases from J, with 12 bases in between. Germline CDR1 is KGHDR and CDR2 is SFDVKD. CDR3 size: 12 residues. CDR3 region: CATSPGGREQYF. Here the CDR3 DNA reads TGTGCCACCAGCCCGGGCGGGCGCGAGCAGTACTTC.

The chain carries TRBV2 and TRBJ2-7, with D perhaps TRBD2 (6 bases). The V gene lost 9 bases and the J gene lost 5 bases, with 11 bases spanning the gap. Per the germline V gene, CDR1 is SNHLY and CDR2 is FYNNEI. The CDR3 is 11 amino acids. Here the CDR3 reads CASLLANEQYF. CDR3 DNA: TGTGCCAGTCTGCTAGCGAACGAGCAGTACTTC.

The chain is built from TRBV20-1 and TRBJ2-1, with a possible D match to TRBD1 (6 bases). The CDR3 is 13 residues long. V was shortened by 3 bases and J by 4 bases, with 10 bases between the two germline ends. Germline V gene data show CDR1 as DFQATT and CDR2 as SNEGSKA (reference sequence). CDR3 DNA sequence: TGCAGTGCTAGCGGGACAAGGTACAATGAGCAGTTCTTC. Protein sequence: CSASGTRYNEQFF.

V usage is TRBV27 and J usage is TRBJ2-7; D ambiguous. Looked up from germline, CDR1 is MNHEY and CDR2 is SMNVEV (reference sequence). CDR3 length equals 17 residues. The V gene lost 6 bases and the J gene lost 6 bases, with 27 bases spanning the gap. CDR3 region: CASRSVSVESVDIEQYF. Written as DNA, the CDR3 is TGTGCCAGCAGATCTGTTTCAGTTGAGAGCGTTGATATCGAGCAGTACTTC.

The CDR3 loop reads CASSPRSYVEQFF. The CDR3 DNA reads TGTGCCAGCAGTCCTCGTAGTTACGTTGAGCAGTTCTTC. The chain is built from TRBV28 and TRBJ2-1; D gene uncertain. This CDR3 spans 13 amino acids. V lost 5 bases to trimming and J lost 9 bases, with 14 bases between them. Germline CDR1 reads MDHEN; CDR2 reads SYDVKM.

The chain has TRBV19 and TRBJ2-7; D perhaps matches TRBD2 (6 bases). The CDR3 is 16 amino acids. Trimming cost V 2 bases and J 0 bases, with 14 bases left between them. Germline assignment: CDR1 LNHDA and CDR2 SQIVND (reference sequence). CDR3 in amino acids: CASSIYGVGGSYEQYF. The CDR3, as DNA: TGTGCCAGTAGTATATACGGTGTCGGGGGCTCCTACGAGCAGTACTTC.

The chain combines TRBV7-9 with TRBJ2-1; tentative D call: TRBD1 (5 bases). CDR1 is SEHNR, CDR2 FQNEAQ, per germline (reference sequence). V was cut by 2 bases and J by 0 bases, with 20 bases left in between. The CDR3 runs to 19 residues. The CDR3 sequence: CASSLFPTTGRRSYNEQFF. The DNA of the CDR3 is TGTGCCAGCAGCTTATTCCCCACAACAGGACGCCGCTCCTACAATGAGCAGTTCTTC.

The chain has TRBV19 and TRBJ2-1, with D maybe TRBD1 (5 bases). There are 13 residues in the CDR3. With 3 bases removed from V and 6 bases from J, the gap between germline ends came to 9 bases. Germline lookup yields CDR1 LNHDA and CDR2 SQIVND (reference sequence). The CDR3 region has the DNA TGTGCCAGTAGTATTTCAGGGTCCAATGAGCAGTTCTTC. Protein product: CASSISGSNEQFF.

The V and J genes are TRBV5-6 and TRBJ1-2; D unresolved. The CDR3 sequence is 14 residues long. V was trimmed by 3 bases and J by 2 bases, leaving 11 bases between them. Germline CDR1 and CDR2: SGHDT and YYEEEE. The CDR3 DNA reads TGTGCCAGCAGCTCGGTGACATCAAACTATGGCTACACCTTC. Its protein product is CASSSVTSNYGYTF.

This clonotype came up once. The chain has TRBV11-2 and TRBJ2-4; TRBD1 is a possible D gene (5 bases). Per the germline V gene, CDR1 is SGHAT and CDR2 is FQNNGV. V lost 3 bases and J lost 0, with 18 bases in between. CDR3 size: 18 residues. This CDR3 reads CASSFIPGSRLAKNIQYF. CDR3 nucleotides: TGTGCCAGCAGCTTTATCCCAGGGTCCCGACTAGCCAAAAACATTCAGTACTTC.

V usage is TRBV11-2 and J usage is TRBJ1-5; D possibly corresponds to TRBD1 (5 bases). The CDR3 totals 14 residues. V gave up 4 bases and J gave up 5 bases, with 12 bases separating them. CDR1 and CDR2 from the germline V gene are SGHAT and FQNNGV. The CDR3 reads CASSSLPGYQPQHF. The CDR3 coding sequence is TGTGCCAGCAGCTCTCTGCCAGGGTATCAGCCCCAGCATTTT.

The V call is TRBV30, the J call TRBJ2-1; 7 bases are shared with TRBD1. The V segment lost 5 bases and the J segment 4 bases; nucleotides outside the gene matches: 2. The CDR3 is 12 residues long. Per the germline V gene, CDR1 is GTSNPN and CDR2 is SVGIG (reference sequence). CDR3 in amino acids: CAWGTVYNEQFF. CDR3 sequence (DNA): TGTGCCTGGGGGACAGTTTACAATGAGCAGTTCTTC.

The rearrangement joins TRBV30 to TRBJ2-5, with D tentatively TRBD2 (6 bases). V dropped 0 bases and J dropped 5 bases, with 10 bases sitting between them. CDR1 is GTSNPN, CDR2 SVGIG, per germline (reference sequence). This CDR3 is built from 13 residues. CDR3 coding DNA: TGTGCCTGGAGTGTTGGAGGGTACGAGACCCAGTACTTC. Encoded protein: CAWSVGGYETQYF.

Points on this clonotype: Compared with germline, one end of the junction differs, possibly owing to a read error. The genes are TRBV12-3 or TRBV12-4 and TRBJ2-7; D unclear. The length of the CDR3 is 14 residues. In DNA form, the CDR3 reads TGTGCCAGCAGTCAGCTTACCCGTTACTACGAGCAGCACTTC. Translating gives CASSQLTRYYEQHF.

This clonotype has only one observation. CDR3 nucleotide sequence: TGTGCCTGGAGTACGGGTTCTGGAAACACCATATATTTT. This sequence encodes CAWSTGSGNTIYF. The V and J genes are TRBV30 and TRBJ1-3; D remains ambiguous. V dropped 2 bases and J dropped 1 base, with 6 bases sitting between them. This CDR3 contains 13 residues. From germline, CDR1 is GTSNPN and CDR2 SVGIG (reference sequence).

This chain connects TRBV18 to TRBJ1-3, with D hard to call. This CDR3 has 13 residues. Trimming removed 0 bases at V and 3 bases at J, with 3 bases between. The germline V gene encodes CDR1 KGHSH and CDR2 LQKENI. CDR3 bases: TGTGCCAGCTCACCACCGCTTGGAAACACCATATATTTT. This gives the protein CASSPPLGNTIYF. Filled out from reference TRBV18 and TRBJ1-3, the complete variable domain reads NAGVMQNPRHLVRRRGQEARLRCSPMKGHSHVYWYRQLPEEGLKFMVYLQKENIIDESGMPKERFSAEFPKEGPSILRIQQVVRGDSAAYFCASSPPLGNTIYFGEGSWLTVV.

The genes are TRBV28 and TRBJ2-7; no definite D call. The germline V and J ends were trimmed by 2 bases and 1 base, with 24 bases remaining between them. Germline-derived CDR1 and CDR2 are MDHEN and SYDVKM. There are 19 residues in the CDR3. CDR3 sequence (DNA): TGTGCCAGCAGTTTAAATGGCTTTCGGATTACCAACGCGTCCTACGAGCAGTACTTC. This gives the protein CASSLNGFRITNASYEQYF.

V and J are TRBV19 and TRBJ2-1; D unresolved. This CDR3 is 14 amino acids long. Germline CDR1 and CDR2: LNHDA and SQIVND (reference sequence). V gave up 1 base and J gave up 0 bases, with 4 bases separating them. The DNA for the CDR3 is TGTGCCAGTAGTATAGCGAACTCCTACAATGAGCAGTTCTTC. As protein: CASSIANSYNEQFF. Variable domain in full (rest from reference TRBV19 and TRBJ2-1): DGGITQSPKYLFRKEGQNVTLSCEQNLNHDAMYWYRQDPGQGLRLIYYSQIVNDFQKGDIAEGYSVSREKKESFPLTVTSAQKNPTAFYLCASSIANSYNEQFFGPGTRLTVL.

The V gene is TRBV6-5, the J gene TRBJ2-7, with D uncertain. Trimming pared 0 bases from V and 6 bases from J, leaving 12 bases between. This CDR3 spans 14 amino acids. In germline, CDR1 is MNHEY, CDR2 SVGAGI. The CDR3 nucleotides read TGTGCCAGCAGTTACTCGAAATCCTCAGGCGAGCAGTACTTC. Its protein product is CASSYSKSSGEQYF.

This chain connects TRBV19 to TRBJ2-1; 10 nucleotides line up with TRBD2. In germline, CDR1 is LNHDA, CDR2 SQIVND (reference sequence). With 5 bases clipped from V and 1 base from J, the junction kept 5 bases outside the gene matches. The CDR3 totals 16 residues. The CDR3 DNA reads TGTGCCAGTAGTGTAGTTAGCGGGAGGTCCTACAATGAGCAGTTCTTC. This codes for CASSVVSGRSYNEQFF.